Listed here is a single T cell receptor beta chain. Its antigen is unidentified. This specimen belongs to a study of T cell responses to AZD1222 COVID-19 vaccine. General study findings and limits: Breadth and depth of Spike-specific TCRs rose after two AZD1222 doses. Donors were mostly white British, more females; clonal diversity possibly underestimated. Only a handful of people who got AZD1222 tested seropositive at baseline.

The V segment lost 4 bases and the J segment 13 bases; nucleotides outside the gene matches: 15. Germline CDR1 reads SGHAT; CDR2 reads FQNNGV. CDR3 size: 15 residues. Libraries were prepared by immunoSEQ multiplex PCR; TCRdb keeps only in-frame clonotypes and omits some of them. The data hold about 94,000 clones, with about 85% observed a single time. Researchers grouped second doses given at about 4 or about 12 weeks into one pool. The sequenced sample was peripheral blood, obtained 28 days after the second AZD1222 dose. V and J are TRBV11-2 and TRBJ2-7; 11 positions agree with TRBD2. This clonotype was sampled from an adult who received the AZD1222 COVID-19 vaccine. CDR3 sequence reads: CASSSILAGVSGPYF. Written as DNA, the CDR3 is TGTGCCAGCAGCTCTATACTAGCGGGAGTTTCTGGGCCATACTTC.